This T cell receptor (beta chain) stems from a study of blood T cell repertoires in COVID-19. Looking at the study overall: Both acute and convalescent COVID-19 samples were obtained from the United States, Italy and Spain. T cells, B-cell-depleted T cells, or PBMCs supplied cDNA or gDNA.

V was pared by 8 bases and J by 1 base, with 28 bases between. CDR1 WNHNN and CDR2 SYGVQD come from the germline V gene (reference sequence). CDR3 length equals 19 residues. Original analysis: Estimates of nucleated cell counts were drawn from the amplification of reference gene primers. TCRdb's copy holds only in-frame clones and misses some; the assay was immunoSEQ multiplex PCR. V and J calls and clone size are given by that table; D and trimming were obtained from the DNA. The sample carries over 85,000 clones, approximately 90% recorded once. This clonotype originated in a man aged 50-59 years with active COVID-19. The sequenced sample was peripheral blood. The chain joins TRBV10-1 to TRBJ2-3; D ambiguous. The DNA for the CDR3 is TGCGCCAGCCCCGATGGTGGGCACCCCCGAGAATTGGGCACAGATACGCAGTATTTT. Protein: CASPDGGHPRELGTDTQYF.